The TCR beta chain under discussion was sequenced for a study of T cells in Graves' hyperthyroidism and ophthalmopathy. Trimming removed 7 bases from V and 0 bases from J, with 14 bases in between. CDR3 length equals 15 residues. The germline V gene encodes CDR1 SNHLY and CDR2 FYNNEI. This clonotype occurred many times. Its target is unknown. Study results and limitations: Most clonotypes expanded in the thyroid (above 0.001) were also present in blood.

The TCR beta CDR3 regions underwent amplification using RNA transcripts as the source. Carried out on the TCR CDR3, a first-round RT-PCR used the HTBI primer set. TCRdb independently ran MiXCR on the multiplex PCR reads; one entry per CDR3 protein. The sample has about 300,000 distinct CDR3 sequences, roughly a fifth seen once. Sequenced: blood. The chain carries TRBV2 and TRBJ2-3; D perhaps matches TRBD2 (7 bases). This TCR came from a man aged 45-65 years with Graves' ophthalmopathy. The CDR3 nucleotides read TGTGCCAGCACTTGGGGGGGCGGAAGCACAGATACGCAGTATTTT. Amino acids: CASTWGGGSTDTQYF.